A selection of T cell receptor beta chains follows, all from one sample in a study of CD8+ T cells in alopecia areata. The table came from immunoSEQ multiplex PCR; TCRdb's copy has only in-frame clones and leaves some out. The repertoire includes about 200,000 clones, over 60% of them detected once, and roughly 4.2% sits in the top ten. The sequencing here drew on CD4+ T cells sorted from blood, taken at week 4, from a patient treated with tofacitinib. These receptors were obtained from a human donor with alopecia areata. Each CDR3 is given without its conserved first and last residue. Fields, in order: J gene, V gene, D gene, CDR3 protein. D genes are given only for firm matches.

j_gene: TRBJ1-2; v_gene: TRBV30; d_gene: TRBD1; CDR3aa: AWRPGLLTGDTYGYT
j_gene: TRBJ2-1; v_gene: TRBV5-6; d_gene: TRBD2; CDR3aa: ASSPNGGVNEQF
j_gene: TRBJ1-5; v_gene: TRBV7-9; d_gene: .; CDR3aa: ASSGPIGGYQPQH
j_gene: TRBJ1-2; v_gene: TRBV6-4; d_gene: TRBD1; CDR3aa: ASSATGVTFYGYT
j_gene: TRBJ1-5; v_gene: TRBV29-1; d_gene: .; CDR3aa: SARQNSNQPQH
j_gene: TRBJ1-4; v_gene: TRBV18; d_gene: .; CDR3aa: ASSPYSTVEGEKLF
j_gene: TRBJ1-1; v_gene: TRBV29-1; d_gene: TRBD1; CDR3aa: SVSDRENTEAF
j_gene: TRBJ2-5; v_gene: TRBV5-4; d_gene: TRBD1; CDR3aa: ASSLGQGVGETQY
j_gene: TRBJ2-3; v_gene: TRBV19; d_gene: .; CDR3aa: ASSKGGGTDTQY
j_gene: TRBJ1-6; v_gene: TRBV9; d_gene: .; CDR3aa: ASSSQRGRVNSPLH
j_gene: TRBJ2-5; v_gene: TRBV5-1; d_gene: TRBD1; CDR3aa: ASSQGTAQETQY
j_gene: TRBJ1-4; v_gene: TRBV30; d_gene: .; CDR3aa: AWPGCEKLF
j_gene: TRBJ2-5; v_gene: TRBV5-1; d_gene: .; CDR3aa: ASSLYRRYQETQY
j_gene: TRBJ2-7; v_gene: TRBV7-2; d_gene: .; CDR3aa: ASSLASAASIAPGEQY
j_gene: TRBJ2-3; v_gene: TRBV29-1; d_gene: TRBD1; CDR3aa: SVRQGATDTQY
j_gene: TRBJ2-3; v_gene: TRBV5-4; d_gene: .; CDR3aa: ASSRSDTLLTDTQY
j_gene: TRBJ1-4; v_gene: TRBV10-3; d_gene: .; CDR3aa: AVQQGVGEKLF